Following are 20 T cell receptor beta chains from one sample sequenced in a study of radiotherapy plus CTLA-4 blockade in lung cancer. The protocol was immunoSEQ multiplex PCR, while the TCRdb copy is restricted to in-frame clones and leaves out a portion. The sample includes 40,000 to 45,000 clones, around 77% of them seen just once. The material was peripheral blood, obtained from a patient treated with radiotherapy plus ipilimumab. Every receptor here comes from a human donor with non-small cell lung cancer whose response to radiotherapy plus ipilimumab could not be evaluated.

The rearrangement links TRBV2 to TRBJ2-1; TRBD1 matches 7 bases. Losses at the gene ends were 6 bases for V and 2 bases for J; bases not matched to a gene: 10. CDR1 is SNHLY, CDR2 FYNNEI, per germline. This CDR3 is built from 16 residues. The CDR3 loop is CASRTPTGSPYNEQFF. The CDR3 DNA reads TGTGCCAGCAGGACCCCGACAGGGTCCCCCTACAATGAGCAGTTCTTC.

CDR3 region: CASTFSSYNEQFF. CDR3 DNA: TGTGCCAGCACCTTTAGCTCCTACAATGAGCAGTTCTTC. This chain uses TRBV6-4 with TRBJ2-1, with D unresolved. Trimming took 7 bases from V and 0 from J, leaving 7 bases between them. This CDR3 is 13 amino acids long. Germline V lookup: CDR1 MRHNA, CDR2 SNTAGT.

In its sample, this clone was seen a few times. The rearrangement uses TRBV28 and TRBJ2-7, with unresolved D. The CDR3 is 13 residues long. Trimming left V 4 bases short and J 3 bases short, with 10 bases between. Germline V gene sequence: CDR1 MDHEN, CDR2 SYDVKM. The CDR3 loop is CASSSGKSYEQYF. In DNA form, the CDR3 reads TGTGCCAGCAGTTCAGGCAAGAGCTACGAGCAGTACTTC.

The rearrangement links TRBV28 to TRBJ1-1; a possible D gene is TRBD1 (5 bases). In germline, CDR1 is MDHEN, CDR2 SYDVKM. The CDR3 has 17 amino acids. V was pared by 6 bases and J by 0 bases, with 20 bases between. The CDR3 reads CASSSVGLLTVNTEAFF. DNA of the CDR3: TGTGCCAGCAGCTCCGTAGGTCTCCTGACAGTGAACACTGAAGCTTTCTTT.

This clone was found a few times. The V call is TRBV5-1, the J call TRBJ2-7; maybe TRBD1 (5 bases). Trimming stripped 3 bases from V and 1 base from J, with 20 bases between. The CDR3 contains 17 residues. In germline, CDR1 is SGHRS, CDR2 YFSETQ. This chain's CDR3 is CASSWGDLERLSYEQYF. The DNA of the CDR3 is TGCGCCAGCAGCTGGGGCGATTTGGAACGTTTATCCTACGAGCAGTACTTC.

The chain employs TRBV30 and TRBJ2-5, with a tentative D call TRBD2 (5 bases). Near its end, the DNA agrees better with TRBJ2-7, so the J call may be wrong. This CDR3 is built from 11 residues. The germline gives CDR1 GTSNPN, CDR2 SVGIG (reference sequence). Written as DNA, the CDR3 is TGTGCCTGGGGAGGAGAATACGAGCAGTACTTC. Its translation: CAWGGEYEQYF.

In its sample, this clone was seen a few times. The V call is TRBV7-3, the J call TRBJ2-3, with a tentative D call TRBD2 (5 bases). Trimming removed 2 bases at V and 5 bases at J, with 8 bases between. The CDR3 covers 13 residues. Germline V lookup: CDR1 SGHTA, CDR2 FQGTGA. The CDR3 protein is CASSLSGVDTQYF. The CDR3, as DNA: TGTGCCAGCAGCTTATCCGGGGTAGATACGCAGTATTTT. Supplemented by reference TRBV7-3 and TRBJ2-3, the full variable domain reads GAGVSQTPSNKVTEKGKYVELRCDPISGHTALYWYRQSLGQGPEFLIYFQGTGAADDSGLPNDRFFAVRPEGSVSTLKIQRTERGDSAVYLCASSLSGVDTQYFGPGTRLTVL.

The CDR3 nucleotides are TGTGCCAGCTCCCGCGACTCAGTGAGAACTGAAGCTTTCTTT. Translating gives CASSRDSVRTEAFF. V is TRBV18 and J is TRBJ1-1; D ambiguous. Per germline, CDR1 KGHSH and CDR2 LQKENI. V lost 6 bases and J 5 bases, leaving 16 bases between the germline ends. This CDR3 has 14 residues.

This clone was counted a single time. The chain's CDR3 is CASTSGRGETQYF. DNA of the CDR3: TGTGCCAGCACCTCGGGCAGGGGGGAGACCCAGTACTTC. J is TRBJ2-5 and V is TRBV5-6; 7 bases line up with TRBD1. Trimming at V came to 6 bases and at J to 5 bases, leaving 7 bases not matched to a gene. The CDR3 totals 13 residues. Germline V gene data show CDR1 as SGHDT and CDR2 as YYEEEE.

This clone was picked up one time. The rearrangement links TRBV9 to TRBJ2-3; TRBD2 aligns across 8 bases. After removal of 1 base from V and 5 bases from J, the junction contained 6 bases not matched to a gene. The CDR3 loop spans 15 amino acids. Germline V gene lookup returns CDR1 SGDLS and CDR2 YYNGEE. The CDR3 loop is CASSVFGLAGDTQYF. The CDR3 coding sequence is TGTGCCAGCAGCGTATTTGGACTAGCCGGAGATACGCAGTATTTT.

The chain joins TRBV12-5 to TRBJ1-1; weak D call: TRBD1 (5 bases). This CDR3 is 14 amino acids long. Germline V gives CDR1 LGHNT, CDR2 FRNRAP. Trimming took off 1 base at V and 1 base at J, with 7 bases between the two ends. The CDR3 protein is CASGLGQPNTEAFF. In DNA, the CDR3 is TGTGCTAGTGGTTTGGGACAGCCGAACACTGAAGCTTTCTTT. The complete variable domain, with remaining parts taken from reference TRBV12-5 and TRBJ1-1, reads DARVTQTPRHKVTEMGQEVTMRCQPILGHNTVFWYRQTMMQGLELLAYFRNRAPLDDSGMPKDRFSAEMPDATLATLKIQPSEPRDSAVYFCASGLGQPNTEAFFGQGTRLTVV.

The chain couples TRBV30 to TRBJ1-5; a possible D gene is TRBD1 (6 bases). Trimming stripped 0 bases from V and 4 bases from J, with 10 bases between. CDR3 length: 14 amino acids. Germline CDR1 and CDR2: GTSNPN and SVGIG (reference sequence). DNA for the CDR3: TGTGCCTGGAGTGTAGGCAGGGGTAATCAGCCCCAGCATTTT. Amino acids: CAWSVGRGNQPQHF.

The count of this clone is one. This CDR3 reads CASSLLTSGSTGELFF. The CDR3 bases are TGCGCCAGCAGCCTCCTGACTAGCGGGAGCACCGGGGAGCTGTTTTTT. The chain combines TRBV5-1 with TRBJ2-2, with TRBD2 identical over 12 bases. Germline CDR1 SGHRS, CDR2 YFSETQ. This CDR3 region has 16 residues. V lost 4 bases to trimming and J lost 4 bases; unmatched junction nucleotides: 5.

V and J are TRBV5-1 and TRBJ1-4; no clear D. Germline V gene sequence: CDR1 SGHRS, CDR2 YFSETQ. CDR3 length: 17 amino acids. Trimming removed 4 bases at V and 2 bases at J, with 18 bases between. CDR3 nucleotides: TGCGCCAGCAGCCCTCAGCCGGGTGGCACGACTAATGAAAAACTGTTTTTT. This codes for CASSPQPGGTTNEKLFF.

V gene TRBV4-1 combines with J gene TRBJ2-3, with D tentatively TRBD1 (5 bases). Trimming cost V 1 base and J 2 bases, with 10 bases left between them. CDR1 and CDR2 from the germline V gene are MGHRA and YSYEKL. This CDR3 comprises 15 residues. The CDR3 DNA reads TGCGCCAGCAGCCAAGTGCAGGGTCTCACAGATACGCAGTATTTT. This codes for CASSQVQGLTDTQYF.

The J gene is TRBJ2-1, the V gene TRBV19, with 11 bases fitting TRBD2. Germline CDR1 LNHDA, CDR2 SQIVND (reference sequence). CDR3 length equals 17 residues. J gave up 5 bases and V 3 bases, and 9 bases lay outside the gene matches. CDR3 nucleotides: TGTGCCAGTAGTATTACGGCTAGCGGGAGGAACGACAATGAGCAGTTCTTC. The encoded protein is CASSITASGRNDNEQFF.

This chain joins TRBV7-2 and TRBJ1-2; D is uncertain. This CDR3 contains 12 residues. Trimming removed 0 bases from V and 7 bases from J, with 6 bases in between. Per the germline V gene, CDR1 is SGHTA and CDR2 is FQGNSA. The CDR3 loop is CASSLASLGYTF. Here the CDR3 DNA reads TGTGCCAGCAGCTTAGCGTCTCTTGGCTACACCTTC.

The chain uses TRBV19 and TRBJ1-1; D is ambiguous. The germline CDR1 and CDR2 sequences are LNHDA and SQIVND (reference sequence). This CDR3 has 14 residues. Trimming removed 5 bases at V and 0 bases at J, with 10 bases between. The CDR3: CASSLGSVNTEAFF. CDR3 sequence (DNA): TGTGCCAGTAGTCTTGGGAGCGTGAACACTGAAGCTTTCTTT.

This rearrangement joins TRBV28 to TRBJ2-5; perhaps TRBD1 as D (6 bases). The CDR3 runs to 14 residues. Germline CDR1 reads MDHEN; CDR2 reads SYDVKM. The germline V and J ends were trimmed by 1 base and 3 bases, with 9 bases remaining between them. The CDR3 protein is CASSLLRTEETQYF. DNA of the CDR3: TGTGCCAGCAGTTTATTGCGGACAGAAGAGACCCAGTACTTC.

The CDR3 nucleotides are TGTGCCAGTACCCTGACAGGGGGCCCCTACAATGAGCAGTTCTTC. It yields the protein CASTLTGGPYNEQFF. The chain links TRBV19 to TRBJ2-1, with 10 bases matching TRBD1. The V gene end was trimmed by 7 bases and the J gene end by 2 bases; junction bases not matched to a gene: 5. The germline V gene has CDR1 LNHDA and CDR2 SQIVND (reference sequence). The CDR3 spans 15 residues. Full variable domain (missing parts from reference TRBV19 and TRBJ2-1): DGGITQSPKYLFRKEGQNVTLSCEQNLNHDAMYWYRQDPGQGLRLIYYSQIVNDFQKGDIAEGYSVSREKKESFPLTVTSAQKNPTAFYLCASTLTGGPYNEQFFGPGTRLTVL.